This T cell receptor (beta chain) was obtained from a study of T cells in Graves' hyperthyroidism and ophthalmopathy. Study findings and constraints: Blood shared most expanded thyroid clonotypes above 0.001.

Trimming shortened V by 2 bases and J by 0 bases, and 21 bases separated the two germline ends. Germline CDR1 and CDR2: SGHKS and YYEKEE (reference sequence). CDR3 length: 19 residues. Diagnosis rested on symptoms, serum thyroxine and TRAb, thyroid ultrasound, and orbital computed tomography. This sample holds PBMCs from roughly 10 ml fresh peripheral blood. This clonotype has ten or more counts. Its specificity is unknown. The CDR3 regions of TCR beta were amplified from RNA transcripts. The study used the HTBI primer set for a first-round RT-PCR of the TCR CDR3. TCRdb reprocessed the multiplex PCR reads via MiXCR and lists one record per CDR3 protein. Altogether about 640,000 distinct CDR3 sequences are present, around 20% being singletons, with the ten largest covering around a third.

The rearrangement links TRBV5-5 to TRBJ1-5, with D unresolved. The sequence derives from a man aged 25 to 40 with Graves' ophthalmopathy. The sample consisted of blood. CDR3 sequence (DNA): TGTGCCAGCAGCTTAGCCCTCCTCAGCAGGCTGAATAGCAATCAGCCCCAGCATTTT. Its translation: CASSLALLSRLNSNQPQHF.